This passage covers 30 T cell receptor beta chains from one sample sequenced in a study of shared clonotypes between healthy human individuals. Measured with immunoSEQ multiplex PCR; TCRdb has only the in-frame clones, and not every one. The sample holds about 1 million clones, 65% to 80% seen once. Sequences were obtained from memory CD4+ T cells sorted from blood. Subset of the sample: CD45RA-negative fraction. The receptors were sampled from a young man in good health.

The chain couples TRBV2 to TRBJ1-6; 7 bases line up with TRBD1. The V gene end was trimmed by 10 bases and the J gene end by 7 bases; junction bases not matched to a gene: 7. From germline, CDR1 is SNHLY and CDR2 FYNNEI. CDR3 length: 13 residues. In DNA, the CDR3 is TGTGCCATCCATAGGGGGCGGAATTCACCCCTCCACTTT. It encodes CAIHRGRNSPLHF.

The chain links TRBV7-2 to TRBJ1-2; D is unresolved. CDR1 is SGHTA and CDR2 is FQGNSA in the germline V gene. The ends were cut back, 1 base at V and 2 bases at J, with 11 bases in the middle. The CDR3 is 15 amino acids. The CDR3, as DNA: TGTGCCAGCAGCTTAGAGGCAGGACTCAACTATGGCTACACCTTC. It yields the protein CASSLEAGLNYGYTF. Full variable domain (missing parts from reference TRBV7-2 and TRBJ1-2): GAGVSQSPSNKVTEKGKDVELRCDPISGHTALYWYRQSLGQGLEFLIYFQGNSAPDKSGLPSDRFSAERTGGSVSTLTIQRTQQEDSAVYLCASSLEAGLNYGYTFGSGTRLTVV.

The chain is built from TRBV6-1 and TRBJ1-6; maybe TRBD1 (5 bases). Per the germline V gene, CDR1 is MNHNS and CDR2 is SASEGT. V was pared by 4 bases and J by 8 bases, with 12 bases between. CDR3 length equals 14 residues. DNA for the CDR3: TGTGCCAGCAGTGTTAGGGACTTGGATTCACCCCTCCACTTT. This gives the protein CASSVRDLDSPLHF.

The chain recombines TRBV7-8 with TRBJ2-5, with a tentative D call TRBD2 (5 bases). Between the trimmed V and J ends, which lost 2 bases and 2 bases, there was a span of 12 bases. The germline gives CDR1 SGHVS, CDR2 FQNEAQ. The CDR3 has 15 amino acids. The CDR3 spells CASSLSNGDQETQYF. The CDR3 region has the DNA TGTGCCAGCAGCTTAAGTAACGGGGATCAAGAGACCCAGTACTTC. The full variable domain, in which reference TRBV7-8 and TRBJ2-5 provide the parts outside the CDR3, is GAGVSQSPRYKVAKRGQDVALRCDPISGHVSLFWYQQALGQGPEFLTYFQNEAQLDKSGLPSDRFFAERPEGSVSTLKIQRTQQEDSAVYLCASSLSNGDQETQYFGPGTRLLVL.

V is TRBV18 and J is TRBJ2-6; 10 bases agree with TRBD2. The CDR3 consists of 19 residues. Germline V gives CDR1 KGHSH, CDR2 LQKENI. J was trimmed by 2 bases and V by 6 bases; bases with no gene match: 13. In DNA form, the CDR3 reads TGTGCCAGCTCGGCAAATACGCTAGCGGGAGCAGCTGGGGCCAACGTCCTGACTTTC. It encodes CASSANTLAGAAGANVLTF.

This clone has a handful of counts. The chain has TRBV29-1 and TRBJ1-1, with D hard to call. This CDR3 spans 11 amino acids. Germline V gene data show CDR1 as SQVTM and CDR2 as ANQGSEA. Trimming cost V 7 bases and J 3 bases, with 9 bases left between them. CDR3 region: CSARVDTEAFF. Here the CDR3 DNA reads TGCAGCGCCCGTGTGGACACTGAAGCTTTCTTT.

The chain is built from TRBV5-4 and TRBJ1-5; 9 bases are a match to TRBD1. CDR1 and CDR2 from the germline V gene are SGHNT and YYREEE (reference sequence). CDR3 size: 15 residues. V was clipped by 2 bases and J by 7 bases; unmatched bases: 7. The CDR3 region has the DNA TGTGCCAGCAGCTTCGGGGGACAGGGAGACCAGCCCCAGCATTTT. As protein: CASSFGGQGDQPQHF.

This clone was counted at least ten times. V usage is TRBV29-1 and J usage is TRBJ1-1; D not certain. Germline CDR1 is SQVTM and CDR2 is ANQGSEA. V was trimmed by 4 bases and J by 5 bases, leaving 14 bases between them. The CDR3 has 13 amino acids. The CDR3 nucleotides read TGCAGCGTTGGGAAGGGAGAAGGTACTGAAGCTTTCTTT. Translated: CSVGKGEGTEAFF.

This clone was detected only once. The chain employs TRBV28 and TRBJ2-5, with TRBD1 matching over 7 bases. This CDR3 has 12 residues. Germline values: CDR1 MDHEN, CDR2 SYDVKM. V gave up 3 bases and J gave up 5 bases; unmatched junction bases: 0. CDR3 protein: CASSLDRETQYF. CDR3 nucleotides: TGTGCCAGCAGTTTGGACAGGGAGACCCAGTACTTC.

The rearrangement uses TRBV29-1 and TRBJ2-6; no definite D call. Germline assignment: CDR1 SQVTM and CDR2 ANQGSEA. With 6 bases removed from V and 0 bases from J, the gap between germline ends came to 12 bases. The CDR3 covers 15 residues. In DNA form, the CDR3 reads TGCAGCGTGCCCTCCTTTTACTCTGGGGCCAACGTCCTGACTTTC. Translation: CSVPSFYSGANVLTF.

The chain links TRBV2 to TRBJ1-1; 8 bases are shared with TRBD1. CDR3 length: 15 residues. Germline assignment: CDR1 SNHLY and CDR2 FYNNEI. J gave up 1 base and V 4 bases, and 5 bases lay outside the gene matches. In DNA, the CDR3 is TGTGCCAGCAGTGCCCAGGGGGCGGGGAACACTGAAGCTTTCTTT. This gives the protein CASSAQGAGNTEAFF.

This clone occurred a few times. The rearrangement joins TRBV5-1 to TRBJ2-5; possibly TRBD2 for D (5 bases). V lost 0 bases and J 7 bases, leaving 10 bases between the germline ends. Germline V gene sequence: CDR1 SGHRS, CDR2 YFSETQ. The CDR3 sequence is 13 residues long. CDR3 bases: TGCGCCAGCAGCTTGGAAGAGGGCGCGACCCAGTACTTC. It is translated as CASSLEEGATQYF. Based on the CDR3 plus reference TRBV5-1 and TRBJ2-5, the full variable domain is KAGVTQTPRYLIKTRGQQVTLSCSPISGHRSVSWYQQTPGQGLQFLFEYFSETQRNKGNFPGRFSGRQFSNSRSEMNVSTLELGDSALYLCASSLEEGATQYFGPGTRLLVL.

The V and J genes are TRBV4-3 and TRBJ2-7, with a tentative D call TRBD2 (6 bases). Looked up from germline, CDR1 is LGHNA and CDR2 is YSLEER. The CDR3 runs to 16 residues. V gave up 1 base and J gave up 1 base, with 14 bases separating them. The CDR3 region is CASSQGTGTSSYEQYF. As DNA, the CDR3 is TGCGCCAGCAGCCAAGGGACCGGGACTTCGTCCTACGAGCAGTACTTC.

Comment on this clone: Other DNA sequences in this sample translate to the same CDR3. The CDR3 loop reads CASSYRDGYTF. The CDR3 DNA is TGTGCCAGCAGCTACAGGGACGGCTACACCTTC. This chain joins TRBV28 and TRBJ1-2; D might be TRBD1 (6 bases). Trimming shortened V by 6 bases and J by 8 bases, and 10 bases separated the two germline ends. Germline CDR1 MDHEN, CDR2 SYDVKM. The CDR3 length is 11 residues.

This clone was observed a few times. The genes are TRBV6-1 and TRBJ1-2; D gene unclear. Trimming shortened V by 4 bases and J by 4 bases, and 13 bases separated the two germline ends. This CDR3 contains 14 residues. CDR1 and CDR2 (germline): MNHNS, SASEGT. The CDR3 region is CASSVDLISYGYTF. The CDR3 DNA reads as TGTGCCAGCAGTGTCGATCTGATTAGCTATGGCTACACCTTC.

About this clone: A much larger clone is a single base away; this may be a read error. Other DNA variants within this sample encode the same CDR3. The chain has TRBV28 and TRBJ2-7; the match to TRBD1 covers 8 bases. This CDR3 is 13 amino acids long. V trimming: 5 bases; J trimming: 2 bases; junction bases outside the gene matches: 2. Germline V gives CDR1 MDHEN, CDR2 SYDVKM. For the CDR3, the DNA is TGTGCCAGCAGTAGGACAGGGACCTACGAGCAGTACTTC. Translation gives CASSRTGTYEQYF.

For the CDR3, the DNA is TGTGCCAGCAGCTCCGAGGTCAGGGAGAAAAACATTCAGTACTTC. Amino acids: CASSSEVREKNIQYF. This rearrangement joins TRBV7-9 to TRBJ2-4; D might be TRBD1 or TRBD2, each matching 5 bases. The V end lost 4 bases, the J end lost 4 bases, and 14 bases lay between the germline ends. This CDR3 region has 15 residues. Germline CDR1 reads SEHNR; CDR2 reads FQNEAQ (reference sequence).

The chain recombines TRBV5-1 with TRBJ2-7, with TRBD1 identical over 7 bases. Germline V lookup: CDR1 SGHRS, CDR2 YFSETQ. The CDR3 length is 16 residues. J was trimmed by 0 bases and V by 2 bases; bases with no gene match: 8. CDR3 DNA: TGCGCCAGCAGCTTAACCGACAGGGCCCGCTCCTACGAGCAGTACTTC. Amino acids: CASSLTDRARSYEQYF.

This clone showed up just once. CDR3 DNA sequence: TGCAGCGTTGAAGATCCGGTGAGGAACACAGATACGCAGTATTTT. This sequence encodes CSVEDPVRNTDTQYF. The genes are TRBV29-1 and TRBJ2-3; D uncertain. V gave up 0 bases and J gave up 2 bases, with 12 bases separating them. Per germline, CDR1 SQVTM and CDR2 ANQGSEA. CDR3 size: 15 residues.

This clone appeared once. V usage is TRBV4-1 and J usage is TRBJ2-5, with D possibly matching TRBD1 (7 bases). With 4 bases removed from V and 4 bases from J, the gap between germline ends came to 16 bases. Germline V gives CDR1 MGHRA, CDR2 YSYEKL. CDR3 length: 15 amino acids. The CDR3 here is CASSRIGTAGETQYF. In DNA, the CDR3 is TGCGCCAGCAGCCGGATCGGGACAGCGGGAGAGACCCAGTACTTC.

The chain uses TRBV9 and TRBJ2-3, with 7 bases that match TRBD2. The CDR3 runs 17 residues. J gave up 6 bases and V 2 bases, and 15 bases lay outside the gene matches. CDR1 and CDR2 from the germline V gene are SGDLS and YYNGEE. The CDR3 DNA sequence: TGTGCCAGCAGCGTGTCTGGGGAGCGGGGTGGTCGGGATACGCAGTATTTT. It codes for CASSVSGERGGRDTQYF.

The rearrangement uses TRBV28 and TRBJ2-7, with 12 bases matching TRBD1. V shed 4 bases, J shed 6 bases, and the junction held 10 bases outside the gene matches. The germline V gene encodes CDR1 MDHEN and CDR2 SYDVKM. The CDR3 runs 16 residues. Here the CDR3 reads CASSSTGQGAMREQYF. CDR3 nucleotides: TGTGCCAGCAGTTCTACGGGACAGGGGGCCATGCGCGAGCAGTACTTC. Full variable domain (rest looked up from reference TRBV28 and TRBJ2-7): DVKVTQSSRYLVKRTGEKVFLECVQDMDHENMFWYRQDPGLGLRLIYFSYDVKMKEKGDIPEGYSVSREKKERFSLILESASTNQTSMYLCASSSTGQGAMREQYFGPGTRLTVT.

The chain employs TRBV2 and TRBJ2-2; perhaps TRBD2 as D (7 bases). From germline, CDR1 is SNHLY and CDR2 FYNNEI. The CDR3 sequence is 14 residues long. V lost 8 bases, J lost 2 bases, and 12 bases lay in between. The CDR3 reads CASRRGGNTGELFF. For the CDR3, the DNA is TGTGCCAGCCGGAGGGGGGGAAACACCGGGGAGCTGTTTTTT.

This rearrangement joins TRBV11-2 to TRBJ2-2; D remains ambiguous. V lost 1 base, J lost 5 bases, and 5 bases lay in between. This CDR3 has 13 amino acids. Germline CDR1 is SGHAT and CDR2 is FQNNGV. CDR3 residues: CASSLGVTGELFF. Here the CDR3 DNA reads TGTGCCAGCAGCTTAGGGGTGACCGGGGAGCTGTTTTTT.

The chain couples TRBV5-5 to TRBJ1-2; tentative D call: TRBD1 (5 bases). The CDR3 consists of 15 residues. Between the trimmed V and J ends, which lost 3 bases and 4 bases, there was a span of 16 bases. Germline loops: CDR1 SGHKS, CDR2 YYEKEE (reference sequence). Here the CDR3 DNA reads TGTGCCAGCAGCTATAGGGACCTTGCAGGCTATGGCTACACCTTC. It encodes CASSYRDLAGYGYTF.

This chain uses TRBV18 with TRBJ1-4; D remains unclear. The V and J ends lost 8 bases and 2 bases respectively, with 12 bases between them. Germline CDR1 reads KGHSH; CDR2 reads LQKENI. The CDR3 is made up of 14 amino acids. CDR3 DNA sequence: TGTGCCAGCGGTCTGACTCCCACTAATGAAAAACTGTTTTTT. Amino acids: CASGLTPTNEKLFF.

This CDR3 reads CSVELGEAGANVLTF. DNA for the CDR3: TGCAGCGTTGAACTTGGGGAGGCTGGGGCCAACGTCCTGACTTTC. The chain uses TRBV29-1 and TRBJ2-6; maybe TRBD2 (6 bases). The ends were cut back, 2 bases at V and 2 bases at J, with 10 bases in the middle. The CDR3 is 15 amino acids. Germline assignment: CDR1 SQVTM and CDR2 ANQGSEA.

A few counts support this clone. V and J are TRBV18 and TRBJ2-7; no reliable D call. The germline CDR1 and CDR2 sequences are KGHSH and LQKENI. This CDR3 has 12 residues. V was clipped by 4 bases and J by 0 bases, with 4 bases between them. The CDR3 sequence is CASSHPSYEQYF. The CDR3 coding sequence is TGTGCCAGCTCACATCCCTCCTACGAGCAGTACTTC.

The sample holds a few counts of this clone. The chain couples TRBV11-1 to TRBJ2-1; no firm D call. Trimming removed 3 bases from V and 4 bases from J, with 16 bases in between. CDR1 is SGHAT and CDR2 is FQDESV in the germline V gene (reference sequence). The CDR3 covers 16 residues. CDR3 region: CASSLEVGRWYNEQFF. The DNA of the CDR3 is TGTGCCAGCAGCTTGGAAGTGGGTAGGTGGTACAATGAGCAGTTCTTC.

The chain employs TRBV5-1 and TRBJ1-4; no clear D. The CDR3 runs 15 residues. Germline-derived CDR1 and CDR2 are SGHRS and YFSETQ. The V and J ends lost 3 bases and 5 bases respectively, with 14 bases between them. The CDR3, as DNA: TGCGCCAGCAGCTCGAACACCGGGGTCAATGAAAAACTGTTTTTT. Its protein is CASSSNTGVNEKLFF.